Below are 5 T cell receptor beta chains sequenced from a single sample in a study of shared clonotypes between healthy human individuals. CD8 cells classed as naive were CD45RO-negative and positively selected for CCR7, excluding terminally differentiated effector memory CD45RA+ cells. Profiled with immunoSEQ multiplex PCR; TCRdb holds only in-frame clones, not every one. The sample has about 2.2 million clones, 85% to 95% seen once. Material: naive CD8+ T cells from PBMCs. Receptor source: a man younger than 35 in good health. Some clones in this sample may be carry-over from other donors' samples.

The chain couples TRBV5-4 to TRBJ1-2; TRBD1 might be the D (5 bases). Trimming stripped 5 bases from V and 0 bases from J, with 11 bases between. Germline CDR1 is SGHNT and CDR2 is YYREEE (reference sequence). The CDR3 length is 14 residues. This CDR3 reads CASRGDGANYGYTF. CDR3 nucleotide sequence: TGTGCCAGCAGAGGGGACGGTGCTAACTATGGCTACACCTTC. Drawing the rest from reference TRBV5-4 and TRBJ1-2, the complete variable domain is ETGVTQSPTHLIKTRGQQVTLRCSSQSGHNTVSWYQQALGQGPQFIFQYYREEENGRGNFPPRFSGLQFPNYSSELNVNALELDDSALYLCASRGDGANYGYTFGSGTRLTVV.

The rearrangement links TRBV10-3 to TRBJ2-1, with 11 bases fitting TRBD2. Trimming at V came to 10 bases and at J to 6 bases, leaving 11 bases not matched to a gene. Germline-derived CDR1 and CDR2 are ENHRY and SYGVKD. The CDR3 loop spans 15 amino acids. The chain's CDR3 is CATWGGTSGLNEQFF. The CDR3 coding sequence is TGTGCCACCTGGGGGGGGACTAGCGGACTCAATGAGCAGTTCTTC.

This clone has only one observation. The chain couples TRBV27 to TRBJ1-2, with unresolved D. Trimming stripped 0 bases from V and 7 bases from J, with 9 bases between. The CDR3 is 13 residues long. Per the germline V gene, CDR1 is MNHEY and CDR2 is SMNVEV (reference sequence). The chain's CDR3 is CASSLSGIGGYTF. CDR3 nucleotides: TGTGCCAGCAGTTTATCGGGGATAGGTGGCTACACCTTC.

V is TRBV7-3 and J is TRBJ2-1; the D call may be TRBD1 or TRBD2 (5 bases each). CDR3 length equals 16 residues. V lost 5 bases and J 0 bases, leaving 14 bases between the germline ends. Germline CDR1 reads SGHTA; CDR2 reads FQGTGA. The CDR3, as DNA: TGTGCCAGCAGCCGGGGCGTGGCTAGCTCCTACAATGAGCAGTTCTTC. The encoded protein is CASSRGVASSYNEQFF.

V and J are TRBV5-6 and TRBJ1-3; D is uncertain. Germline V gene data show CDR1 as SGHDT and CDR2 as YYEEEE. The CDR3 sequence is 15 residues long. V was trimmed by 3 bases and J by 0 bases, leaving 10 bases between them. CDR3 region: CASSSLSVSGNTIYF. The CDR3 region has the DNA TGTGCCAGCAGCTCCCTCAGCGTCTCTGGAAACACCATATATTTT. Full variable domain (outside the CDR3, taken from reference TRBV5-6 and TRBJ1-3): DAGVTQSPTHLIKTRGQQVTLRCSPKSGHDTVSWYQQALGQGPQFIFQYYEEEERQRGNFPDRFSGHQFPNYSSELNVNALLLGDSALYLCASSSLSVSGNTIYFGEGSWLTVV.